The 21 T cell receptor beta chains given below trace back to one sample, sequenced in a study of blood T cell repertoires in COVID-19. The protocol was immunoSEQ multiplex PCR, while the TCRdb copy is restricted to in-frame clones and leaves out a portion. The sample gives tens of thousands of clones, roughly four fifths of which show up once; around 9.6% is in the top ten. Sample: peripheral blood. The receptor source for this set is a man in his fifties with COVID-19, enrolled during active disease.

This CDR3 is CATAEYGTSETDTQYF. In DNA, the CDR3 is TGTGCCACCGCCGAGTATGGGACTAGCGAAACAGATACGCAGTATTTT. This chain connects TRBV24-1 to TRBJ2-3; TRBD2 aligns across 10 bases. Germline V gene data show CDR1 as KGHDR and CDR2 as SFDVKD. The CDR3 is made up of 16 amino acids. Losses at the gene ends were 9 bases for V and 3 bases for J; bases not matched to a gene: 11.

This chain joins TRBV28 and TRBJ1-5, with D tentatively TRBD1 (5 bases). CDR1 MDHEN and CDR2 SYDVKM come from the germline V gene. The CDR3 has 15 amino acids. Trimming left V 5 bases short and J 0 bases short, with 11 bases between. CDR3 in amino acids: CASSLGGFSNQPQHF. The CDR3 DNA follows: TGTGCCAGCAGTCTCGGGGGGTTTAGCAATCAGCCCCAGCATTTT. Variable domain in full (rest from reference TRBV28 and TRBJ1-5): DVKVTQSSRYLVKRTGEKVFLECVQDMDHENMFWYRQDPGLGLRLIYFSYDVKMKEKGDIPEGYSVSREKKERFSLILESASTNQTSMYLCASSLGGFSNQPQHFGDGTRLSIL.

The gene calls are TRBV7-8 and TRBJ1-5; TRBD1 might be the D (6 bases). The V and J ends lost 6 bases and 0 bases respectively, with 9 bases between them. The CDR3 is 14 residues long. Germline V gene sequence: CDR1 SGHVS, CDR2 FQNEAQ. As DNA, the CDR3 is TGTGCCAGCAGTACAGGGACTAGCAATCAGCCCCAGCATTTT. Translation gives CASSTGTSNQPQHF.

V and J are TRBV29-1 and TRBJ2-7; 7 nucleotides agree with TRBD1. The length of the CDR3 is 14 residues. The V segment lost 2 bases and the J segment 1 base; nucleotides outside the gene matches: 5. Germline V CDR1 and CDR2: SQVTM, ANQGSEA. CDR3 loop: CSVELGQESYEQYF. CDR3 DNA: TGCAGCGTTGAACTAGGACAGGAGTCCTACGAGCAGTACTTC.

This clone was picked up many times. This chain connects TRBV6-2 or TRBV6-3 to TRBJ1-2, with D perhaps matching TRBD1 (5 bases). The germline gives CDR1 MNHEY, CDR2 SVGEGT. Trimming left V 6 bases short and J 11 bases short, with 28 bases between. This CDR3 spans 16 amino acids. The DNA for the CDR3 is TGTGCCAGCAGCGCCCGCTCTCAGTCGCGGGACCTTGGGTACACCTTC. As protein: CASSARSQSRDLGYTF.

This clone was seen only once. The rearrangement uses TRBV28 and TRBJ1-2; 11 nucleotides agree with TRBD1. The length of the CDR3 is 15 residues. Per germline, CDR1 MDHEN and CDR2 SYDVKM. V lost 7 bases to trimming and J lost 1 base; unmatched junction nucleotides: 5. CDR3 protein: CASTDRGPYNYGYTF. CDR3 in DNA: TGTGCCAGCACGGACAGGGGGCCTTATAACTATGGCTACACCTTC.

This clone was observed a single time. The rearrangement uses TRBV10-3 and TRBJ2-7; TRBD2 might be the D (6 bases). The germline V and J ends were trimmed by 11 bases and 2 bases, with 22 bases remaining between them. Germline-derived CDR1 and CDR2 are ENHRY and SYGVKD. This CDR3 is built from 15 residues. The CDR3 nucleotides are TGTGCCGCCGGGACTCCATACGGAGGGGCCTACGAGCAGTACTTC. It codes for CAAGTPYGGAYEQYF.

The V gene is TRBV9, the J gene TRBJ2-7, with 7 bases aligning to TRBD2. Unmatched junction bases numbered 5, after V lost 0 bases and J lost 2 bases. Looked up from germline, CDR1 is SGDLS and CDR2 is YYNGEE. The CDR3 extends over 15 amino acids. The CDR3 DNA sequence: TGTGCCAGCAGCGTAGGGGCGGGAGCTGCCTACGAGCAGTACTTC. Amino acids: CASSVGAGAAYEQYF.

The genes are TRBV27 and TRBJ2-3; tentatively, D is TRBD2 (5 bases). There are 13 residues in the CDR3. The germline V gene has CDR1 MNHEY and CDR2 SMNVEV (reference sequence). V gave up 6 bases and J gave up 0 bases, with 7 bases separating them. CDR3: CASRGGSTDTQYF. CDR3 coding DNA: TGTGCCAGCAGGGGCGGGAGCACAGATACGCAGTATTTT.

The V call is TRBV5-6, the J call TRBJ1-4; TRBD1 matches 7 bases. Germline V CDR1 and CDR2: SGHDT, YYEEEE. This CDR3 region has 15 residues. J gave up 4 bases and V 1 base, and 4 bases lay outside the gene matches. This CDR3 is CASSLFGTVNEKLFF. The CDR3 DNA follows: TGTGCCAGCAGCTTGTTTGGGACAGTTAATGAAAAACTGTTTTTT.

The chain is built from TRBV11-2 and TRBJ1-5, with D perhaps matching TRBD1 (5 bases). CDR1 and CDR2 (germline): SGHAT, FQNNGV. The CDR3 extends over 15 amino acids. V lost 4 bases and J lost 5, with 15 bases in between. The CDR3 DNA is TGTGCCAGCAGCTCCACAGGAACCTGGGATCAGCCCCAGCATTTT. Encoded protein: CASSSTGTWDQPQHF.

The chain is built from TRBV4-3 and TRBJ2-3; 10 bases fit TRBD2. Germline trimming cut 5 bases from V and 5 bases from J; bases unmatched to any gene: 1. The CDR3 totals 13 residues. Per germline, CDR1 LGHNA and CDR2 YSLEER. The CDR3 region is CASSEREGDTQYF. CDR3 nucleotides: TGCGCCAGCAGCGAGCGGGAGGGAGATACGCAGTATTTT.

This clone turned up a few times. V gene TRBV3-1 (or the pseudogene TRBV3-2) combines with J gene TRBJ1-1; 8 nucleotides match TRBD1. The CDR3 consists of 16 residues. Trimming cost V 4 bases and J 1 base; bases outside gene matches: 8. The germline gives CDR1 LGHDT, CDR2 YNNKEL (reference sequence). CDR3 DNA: TGTGCCAGCAGCCCACCGACAGGGGCCTCGAACACTGAAGCTTTCTTT. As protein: CASSPPTGASNTEAFF.

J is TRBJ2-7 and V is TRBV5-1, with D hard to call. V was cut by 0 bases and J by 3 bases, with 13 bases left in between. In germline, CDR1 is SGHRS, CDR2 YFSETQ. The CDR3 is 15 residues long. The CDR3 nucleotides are TGCGCCAGCAGCTTGGCGAGTTTTATCAACTACGAGCAGTACTTC. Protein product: CASSLASFINYEQYF.

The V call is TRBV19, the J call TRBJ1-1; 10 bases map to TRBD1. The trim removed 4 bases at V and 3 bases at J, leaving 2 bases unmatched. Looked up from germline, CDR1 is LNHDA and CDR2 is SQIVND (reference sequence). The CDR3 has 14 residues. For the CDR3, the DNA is TGTGCCAGTAGTAGGGGACAGGGGTACACTGAAGCTTTCTTT. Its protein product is CASSRGQGYTEAFF.

CDR3 amino acids: CASSVGAGGDEQYF. Here the CDR3 DNA reads TGTGCCAGCAGCGTAGGGGCAGGGGGTGACGAGCAGTACTTC. The chain employs TRBV9 and TRBJ2-7; the match to TRBD1 covers 7 bases. The V segment lost 0 bases and the J segment 5 bases; nucleotides outside the gene matches: 5. Germline CDR1 and CDR2: SGDLS and YYNGEE. This CDR3 contains 14 residues.

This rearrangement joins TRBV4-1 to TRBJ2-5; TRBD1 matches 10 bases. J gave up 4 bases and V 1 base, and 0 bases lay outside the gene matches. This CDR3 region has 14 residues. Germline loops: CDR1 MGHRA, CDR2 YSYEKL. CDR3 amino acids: CASSQGQGAETQYF. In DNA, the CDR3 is TGCGCCAGCAGCCAAGGACAGGGGGCAGAGACCCAGTACTTC.

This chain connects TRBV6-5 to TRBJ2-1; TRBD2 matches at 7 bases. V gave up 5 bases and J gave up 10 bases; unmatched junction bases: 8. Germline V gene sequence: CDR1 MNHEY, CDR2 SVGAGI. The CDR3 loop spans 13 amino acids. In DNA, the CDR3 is TGTGCCAGCAGTATTAGGACTAGGGGAGAGCAGTTCTTC. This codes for CASSIRTRGEQFF.

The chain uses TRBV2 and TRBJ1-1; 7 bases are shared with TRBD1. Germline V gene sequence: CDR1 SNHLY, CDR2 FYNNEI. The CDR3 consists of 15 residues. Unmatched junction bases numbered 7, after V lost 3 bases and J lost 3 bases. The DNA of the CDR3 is TGTGCCAGCAGTGAGCCCGACAGGGTTGACACTGAAGCTTTCTTT. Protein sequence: CASSEPDRVDTEAFF.

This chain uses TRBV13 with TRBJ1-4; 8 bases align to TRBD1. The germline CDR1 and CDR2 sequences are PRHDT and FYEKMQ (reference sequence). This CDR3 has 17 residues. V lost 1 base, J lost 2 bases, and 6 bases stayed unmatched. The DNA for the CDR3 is TGTGCCAGCAGCTTAGCAGGGGGCTATGGGACTAATGAAAAACTGTTTTTT. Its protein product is CASSLAGGYGTNEKLFF.

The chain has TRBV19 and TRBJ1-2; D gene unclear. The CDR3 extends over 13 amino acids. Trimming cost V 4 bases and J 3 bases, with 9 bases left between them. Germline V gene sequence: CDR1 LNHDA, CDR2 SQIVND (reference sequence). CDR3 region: CASSTPPDYGYTF. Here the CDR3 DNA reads TGTGCCAGTAGTACCCCCCCCGACTATGGCTACACCTTC.